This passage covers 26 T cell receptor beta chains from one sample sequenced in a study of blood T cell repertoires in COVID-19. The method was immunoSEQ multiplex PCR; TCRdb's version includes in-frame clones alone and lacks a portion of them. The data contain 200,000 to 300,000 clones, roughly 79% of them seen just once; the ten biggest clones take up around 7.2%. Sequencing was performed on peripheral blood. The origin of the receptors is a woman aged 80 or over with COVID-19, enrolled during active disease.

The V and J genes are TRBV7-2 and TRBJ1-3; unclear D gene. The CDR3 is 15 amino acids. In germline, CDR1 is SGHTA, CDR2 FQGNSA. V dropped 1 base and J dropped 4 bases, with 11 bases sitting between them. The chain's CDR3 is CASSLVGSSGNTIYF. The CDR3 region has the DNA TGTGCCAGCAGCTTAGTGGGCTCTTCGGGAAACACCATATATTTT.

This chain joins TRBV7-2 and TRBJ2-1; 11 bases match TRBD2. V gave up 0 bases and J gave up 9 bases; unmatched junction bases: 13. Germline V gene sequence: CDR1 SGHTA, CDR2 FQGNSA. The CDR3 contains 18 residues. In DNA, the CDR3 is TGTGCCAGCAGCTTAGCAGCTAGCGGGAGGCCGTCGGGTAGTGAGCAGTTCTTC. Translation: CASSLAASGRPSGSEQFF.

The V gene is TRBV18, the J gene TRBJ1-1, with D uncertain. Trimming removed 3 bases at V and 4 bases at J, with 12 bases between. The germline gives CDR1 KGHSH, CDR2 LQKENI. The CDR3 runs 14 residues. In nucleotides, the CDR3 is TGTGCCAGCTCACCTCTACGGGAGGGCACTGAAGCTTTCTTT. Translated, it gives CASSPLREGTEAFF.

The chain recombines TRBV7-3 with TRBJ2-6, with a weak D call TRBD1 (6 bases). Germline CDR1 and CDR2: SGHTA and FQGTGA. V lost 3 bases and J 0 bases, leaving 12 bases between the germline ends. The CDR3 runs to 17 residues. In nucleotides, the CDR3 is TGTGCCAGCAGCTTTACAGGGTCAAGCTCTGGGGCCAACGTCCTGACTTTC. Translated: CASSFTGSSSGANVLTF.

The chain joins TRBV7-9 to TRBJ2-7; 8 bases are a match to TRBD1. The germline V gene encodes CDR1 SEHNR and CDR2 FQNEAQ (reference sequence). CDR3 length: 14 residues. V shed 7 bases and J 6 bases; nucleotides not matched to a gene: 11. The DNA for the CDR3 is TGTGCCAGCACCCCGTCTCAGGGGGCTGGCGAGCAGTACTTC. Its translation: CASTPSQGAGEQYF.

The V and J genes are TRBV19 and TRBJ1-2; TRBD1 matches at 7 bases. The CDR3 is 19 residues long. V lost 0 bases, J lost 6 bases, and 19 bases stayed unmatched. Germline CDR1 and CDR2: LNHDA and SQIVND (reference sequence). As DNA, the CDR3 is TGTGCCAGTAGTATAGATCGGCTCGGAATATCACAGGGGTACAATGGCTACACCTTC. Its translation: CASSIDRLGISQGYNGYTF. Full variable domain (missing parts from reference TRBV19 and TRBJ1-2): DGGITQSPKYLFRKEGQNVTLSCEQNLNHDAMYWYRQDPGQGLRLIYYSQIVNDFQKGDIAEGYSVSREKKESFPLTVTSAQKNPTAFYLCASSIDRLGISQGYNGYTFGSGTRLTVV.

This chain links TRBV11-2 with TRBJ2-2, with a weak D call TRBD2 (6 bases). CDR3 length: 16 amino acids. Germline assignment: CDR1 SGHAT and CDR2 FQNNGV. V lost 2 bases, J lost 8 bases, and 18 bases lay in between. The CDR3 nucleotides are TGTGCCAGCAGCTTAAAGGCGGGATCAAACCTGGGGGAGCTGTTTTTT. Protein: CASSLKAGSNLGELFF.

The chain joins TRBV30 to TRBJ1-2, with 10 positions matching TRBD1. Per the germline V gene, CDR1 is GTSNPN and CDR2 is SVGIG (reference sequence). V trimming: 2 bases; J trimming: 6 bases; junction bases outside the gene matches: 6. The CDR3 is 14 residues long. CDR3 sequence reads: CAWSTGTGANGYTF. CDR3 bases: TGTGCCTGGAGTACTGGGACAGGGGCCAATGGCTACACCTTC.

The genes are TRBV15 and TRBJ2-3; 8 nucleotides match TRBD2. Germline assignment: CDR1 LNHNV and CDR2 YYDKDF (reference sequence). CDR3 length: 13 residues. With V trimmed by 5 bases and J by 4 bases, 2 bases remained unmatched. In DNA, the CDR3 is TGTGCCACCAGCGCGCGGGGGGCAGATACGCAGTATTTT. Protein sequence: CATSARGADTQYF.

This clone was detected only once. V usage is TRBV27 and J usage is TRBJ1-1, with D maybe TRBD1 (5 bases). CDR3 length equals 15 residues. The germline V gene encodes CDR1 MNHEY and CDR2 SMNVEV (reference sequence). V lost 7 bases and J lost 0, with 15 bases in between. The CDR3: CASNRGTRLNTEAFF. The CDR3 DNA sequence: TGTGCCAGCAATAGGGGAACGCGACTGAACACTGAAGCTTTCTTT.

The CDR3 here is CASSLGGSYGYTF. CDR3 in DNA: TGTGCCAGCAGCTTAGGTGGCAGCTATGGCTACACCTTC. V usage is TRBV7-9 and J usage is TRBJ1-2; no definite D call. The germline gives CDR1 SEHNR, CDR2 FQNEAQ (reference sequence). This CDR3 has 13 residues. The V end lost 1 base, the J end lost 4 bases, and 7 bases lay between the germline ends.

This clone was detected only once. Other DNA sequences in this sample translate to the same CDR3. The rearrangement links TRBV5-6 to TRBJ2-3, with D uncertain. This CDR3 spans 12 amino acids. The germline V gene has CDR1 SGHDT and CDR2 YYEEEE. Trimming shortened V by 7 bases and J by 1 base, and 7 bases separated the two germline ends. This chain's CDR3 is CASSRGTDTQYF. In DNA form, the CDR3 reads TGTGCCAGCTCGCGTGGCACAGATACGCAGTATTTT.

The CDR3 protein is CASSEGTGPRQYF. The CDR3 DNA follows: TGTGCCAGCAGCGAAGGGACAGGGCCACGTCAGTACTTC. V gene TRBV7-2 combines with J gene TRBJ2-7; 9 positions agree with TRBD1. The length of the CDR3 is 13 residues. The V gene's germline CDR1 is SGHTA and CDR2 FQGNSA. V lost 5 bases to trimming and J lost 10 bases; unmatched junction nucleotides: 9.

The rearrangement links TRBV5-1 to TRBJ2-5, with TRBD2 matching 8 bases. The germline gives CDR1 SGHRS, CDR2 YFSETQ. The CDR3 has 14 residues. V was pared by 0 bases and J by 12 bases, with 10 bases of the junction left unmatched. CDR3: CASSLDSGAPGEYF. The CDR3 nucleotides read TGCGCCAGCAGCTTGGATAGCGGGGCCCCCGGGGAGTACTTC.

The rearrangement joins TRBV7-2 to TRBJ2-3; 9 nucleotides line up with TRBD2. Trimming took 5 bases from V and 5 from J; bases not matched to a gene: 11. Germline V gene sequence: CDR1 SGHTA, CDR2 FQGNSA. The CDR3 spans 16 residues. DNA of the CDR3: TGTGCCAGCAGCCCAGGGGTAGCGGGGGCCCTAGATACGCAGTATTTT. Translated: CASSPGVAGALDTQYF.

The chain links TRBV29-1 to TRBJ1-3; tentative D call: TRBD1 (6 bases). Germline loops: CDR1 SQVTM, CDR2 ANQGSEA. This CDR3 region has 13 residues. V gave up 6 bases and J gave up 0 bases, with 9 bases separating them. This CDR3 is CSVNRDSGNTIYF. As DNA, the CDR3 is TGCAGCGTGAACAGGGACTCTGGAAACACCATATATTTT. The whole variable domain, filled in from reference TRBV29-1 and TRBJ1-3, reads SAVISQKPSRDICQRGTSLTIQCQVDSQVTMMFWYRQQPGQSLTLIATANQGSEATYESGFVIDKFPISRPNLTFSTLTVSNMSPEDSSIYLCSVNRDSGNTIYFGEGSWLTVV.

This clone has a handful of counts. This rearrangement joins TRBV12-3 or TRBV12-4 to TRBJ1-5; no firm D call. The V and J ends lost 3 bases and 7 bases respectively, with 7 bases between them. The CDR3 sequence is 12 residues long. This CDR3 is CASSFVGQPQHF. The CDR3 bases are TGTGCCAGCAGTTTCGTCGGGCAGCCCCAGCATTTT.

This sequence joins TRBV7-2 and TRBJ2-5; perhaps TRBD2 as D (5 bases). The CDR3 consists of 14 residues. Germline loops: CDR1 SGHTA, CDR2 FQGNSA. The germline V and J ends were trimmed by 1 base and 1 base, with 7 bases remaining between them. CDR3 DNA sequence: TGTGCCAGCAGCTTAGGAAGCGGCCAAGAGACCCAGTACTTC. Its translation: CASSLGSGQETQYF.

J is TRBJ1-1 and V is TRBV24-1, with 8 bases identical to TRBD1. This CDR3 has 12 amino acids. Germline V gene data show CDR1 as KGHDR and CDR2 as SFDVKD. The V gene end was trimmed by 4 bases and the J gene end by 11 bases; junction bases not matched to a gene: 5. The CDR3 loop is CATSDQTGVAFF. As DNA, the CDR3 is TGTGCCACCAGTGACCAGACAGGGGTCGCTTTCTTT.

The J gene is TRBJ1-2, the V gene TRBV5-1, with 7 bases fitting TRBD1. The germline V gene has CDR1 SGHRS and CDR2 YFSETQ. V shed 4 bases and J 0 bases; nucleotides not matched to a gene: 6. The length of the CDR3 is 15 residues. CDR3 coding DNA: TGCGCCAGCAGCCCCCGGGACAGTACTAACTATGGCTACACCTTC. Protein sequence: CASSPRDSTNYGYTF.

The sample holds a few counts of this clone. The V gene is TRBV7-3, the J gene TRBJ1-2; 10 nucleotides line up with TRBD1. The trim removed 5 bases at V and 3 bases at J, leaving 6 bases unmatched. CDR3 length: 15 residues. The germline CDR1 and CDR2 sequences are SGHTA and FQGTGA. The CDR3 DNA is TGTGCCAGCAGCACCACGGGACAGGGGTACTATGGCTACACCTTC. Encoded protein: CASSTTGQGYYGYTF.

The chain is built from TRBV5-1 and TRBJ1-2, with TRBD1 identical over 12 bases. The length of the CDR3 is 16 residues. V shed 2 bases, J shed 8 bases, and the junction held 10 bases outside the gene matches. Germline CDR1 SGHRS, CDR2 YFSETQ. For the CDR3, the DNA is TGCGCCAGCAGCTTCAACAAGGGACAGGGGGCTGAAGGCTACACCTTC. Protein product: CASSFNKGQGAEGYTF.

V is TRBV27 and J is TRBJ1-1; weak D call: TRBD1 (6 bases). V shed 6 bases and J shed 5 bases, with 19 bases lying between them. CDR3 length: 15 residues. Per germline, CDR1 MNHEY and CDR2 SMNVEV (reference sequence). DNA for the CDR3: TGTGCCAGCAGGCGTATACAGGGAAGAGAGACTGAAGCTTTCTTT. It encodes CASRRIQGRETEAFF.

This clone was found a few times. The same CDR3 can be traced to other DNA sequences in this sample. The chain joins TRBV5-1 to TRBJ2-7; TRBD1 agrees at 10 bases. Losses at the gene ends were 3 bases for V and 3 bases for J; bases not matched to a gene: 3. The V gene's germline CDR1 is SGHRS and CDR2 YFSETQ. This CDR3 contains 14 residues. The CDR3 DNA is TGCGCCAGCAGCTCCAGGACAGGGGGCTACGAGCAGTACTTC. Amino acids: CASSSRTGGYEQYF.

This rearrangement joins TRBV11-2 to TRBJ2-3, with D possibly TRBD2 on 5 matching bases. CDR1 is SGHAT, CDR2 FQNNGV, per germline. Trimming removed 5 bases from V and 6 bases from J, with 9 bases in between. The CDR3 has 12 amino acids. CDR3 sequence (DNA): TGTGCCAGCAGCCCCCCGGGGGATACGCAGTATTTT. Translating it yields CASSPPGDTQYF.

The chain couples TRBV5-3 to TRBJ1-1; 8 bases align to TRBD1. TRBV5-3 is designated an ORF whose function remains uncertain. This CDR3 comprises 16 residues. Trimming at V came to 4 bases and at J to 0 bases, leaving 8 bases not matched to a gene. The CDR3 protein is CARSHRQGQLNTEAFF. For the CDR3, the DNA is TGTGCCAGAAGCCACCGACAGGGGCAATTGAACACTGAAGCTTTCTTT.